The rows below give T cell receptor beta chains drawn from one sample of a study of blood T cell repertoires in COVID-19. Repertoires were generated with immunoSEQ multiplex PCR, while TCRdb's copy carries only in-frame clones and drops some. The table records around 230,000 clones, more than 65% of them present only once. The sequenced sample consisted of peripheral blood. These receptor sequences come from a man in his forties who had recovered from COVID-19. Both conserved end residues are part of each CDR3. The D gene is left open where the match is weak. Clone sizes are given selectively: once, few, many, or a class where the clone is expanded.

j_gene: TRBJ2-5; abundance: NA; d_gene: TRBD1; v_gene: TRBV19; CDR3nt: TGTGCCAGTAGTACCCCGGACAGGGAAGAGACCCAGTACTTC; CDR3aa: CASSTPDREETQYF
j_gene: TRBJ1-1; abundance: NA; d_gene: NA; v_gene: TRBV12-3/TRBV12-4; CDR3nt: TGTGCCAGTTTAGGAGGGCCGAACACTGAAGCTTTCTTT; CDR3aa: CASLGGPNTEAFF
j_gene: TRBJ2-3; abundance: NA; d_gene: NA; v_gene: TRBV7-2; CDR3nt: TGTGCCAGCAGCATAAGACAGCTCACAGATACGCAGTATTTT; CDR3aa: CASSIRQLTDTQYF
j_gene: TRBJ1-2; abundance: NA; d_gene: NA; v_gene: TRBV5-8; CDR3nt: TGTGCCAGCAGCTTGGGGGGCTATGGCTACACATTC; CDR3aa: CASSLGGYGYTF
j_gene: TRBJ2-6; abundance: few; d_gene: TRBD1; v_gene: TRBV4-3; CDR3nt: TGCGCCAGCAGCCATGAGGGGGCCTCTGGGGCCAACGTCCTGACTTTC; CDR3aa: CASSHEGASGANVLTF
j_gene: TRBJ2-1; abundance: NA; d_gene: TRBD1; v_gene: TRBV7-6; CDR3nt: TGTGCCAGCAGCCCCTGGACAGGGGTTGGCAATGAGCAGTTCTTC; CDR3aa: CASSPWTGVGNEQFF
j_gene: TRBJ1-1; abundance: NA; d_gene: TRBD1; v_gene: TRBV7-6; CDR3nt: TGTGCCAGCAGCTTAGGAGGGACAGGCACTGAAGCTTTCTTT; CDR3aa: CASSLGGTGTEAFF
j_gene: TRBJ2-7; abundance: NA; d_gene: NA; v_gene: TRBV3-1/TRBV3-2; CDR3nt: TGTGCCAGCAGCCAAGAGCGGGCAGGCGAGCAGTACTTC; CDR3aa: CASSQERAGEQYF
j_gene: TRBJ1-6; abundance: NA; d_gene: TRBD1; v_gene: TRBV27; CDR3nt: TGTGCCAGCAGAGAGACAGGGGGGTTCTATAATTCACCCCTCCACTTT; CDR3aa: CASRETGGFYNSPLHF
j_gene: TRBJ2-5; abundance: few; d_gene: TRBD2; v_gene: TRBV6-2/TRBV6-3; CDR3nt: TGTGCCAGCAGTCGCTGGACTAGCGGGGGGGCCGGAGAGACCCAGTACTTC; CDR3aa: CASSRWTSGGAGETQYF
j_gene: TRBJ1-1; abundance: NA; d_gene: NA; v_gene: TRBV7-2; CDR3nt: TGTGCCAGCAGCCCCAGAGGGGGAATGAACACTGAAGCTTTCTTT; CDR3aa: CASSPRGGMNTEAFF
j_gene: TRBJ2-2; abundance: NA; d_gene: NA; v_gene: TRBV19; CDR3nt: TGTGCCACTTCGAGGGAGATGAACACCGGGGAGCTGTTTTTT; CDR3aa: CATSREMNTGELFF
j_gene: TRBJ2-7; abundance: NA; d_gene: NA; v_gene: TRBV6-4; CDR3nt: TGTGCCAGCTCCACCGACAGGTCGGCCTACGAGCAGTACTTC; CDR3aa: CASSTDRSAYEQYF
j_gene: TRBJ2-1; abundance: NA; d_gene: NA; v_gene: TRBV11-3; CDR3nt: TGTGCCAGCAGCCTGGGGGCAGCCCATTACAATGAGCAGTTCTTC; CDR3aa: CASSLGAAHYNEQFF
j_gene: TRBJ2-1; abundance: once; d_gene: NA; v_gene: TRBV27; CDR3nt: TGTGCCAGCAGTTTATACAGGGTCTACAATGAGCAGTTCTTC; CDR3aa: CASSLYRVYNEQFF
j_gene: TRBJ2-7; abundance: NA; d_gene: NA; v_gene: TRBV3-1/TRBV3-2; CDR3nt: TGTGCCAGCAGCCAAGGACTCCCGTCCCTGGAGCAGTACTTC; CDR3aa: CASSQGLPSLEQYF
j_gene: TRBJ2-5; abundance: few; d_gene: NA; v_gene: TRBV19; CDR3nt: TGTGCCAGTAGTATGGCCGGGTCAGGGTGGCAGGAGACCCAGTACTTC; CDR3aa: CASSMAGSGWQETQYF
j_gene: TRBJ2-1; abundance: NA; d_gene: TRBD2; v_gene: TRBV6-1; CDR3nt: TGTGCCAGCAGTGAGGTTAGCGGGGCTGAGCAGTTCTTC; CDR3aa: CASSEVSGAEQFF
j_gene: TRBJ1-2; abundance: NA; d_gene: NA; v_gene: TRBV9; CDR3nt: TGTGCCAGCAGCCTTGGGACACCCCAAATCGGAGGTGGCTACACCTTC; CDR3aa: CASSLGTPQIGGGYTF
j_gene: TRBJ2-7; abundance: NA; d_gene: NA; v_gene: TRBV18; CDR3nt: TGTGCCAGCTCACCCCCGCCAGGCGCCTACGAGCAGTACTTC; CDR3aa: CASSPPPGAYEQYF
j_gene: TRBJ2-4; abundance: NA; d_gene: TRBD1; v_gene: TRBV7-9; CDR3nt: TGTGCCAGCAGTAGGGACAGGCTGTACTTC; CDR3aa: CASSRDRLYF
j_gene: TRBJ2-7; abundance: NA; d_gene: NA; v_gene: TRBV12-3/TRBV12-4; CDR3nt: TGTGCCAGCAGTTTGCCCCTGAGGGAGCAGTACTTC; CDR3aa: CASSLPLREQYF
j_gene: TRBJ2-2; abundance: NA; d_gene: NA; v_gene: TRBV7-2; CDR3nt: TGTGCCAGCAGCTCCGGGCTAGCGATCACCGGGGAGCTGTTTTTT; CDR3aa: CASSSGLAITGELFF
j_gene: TRBJ2-5; abundance: NA; d_gene: NA; v_gene: TRBV9; CDR3nt: TGTGCCAGCAGCGTAGCTTCCACGGGGACCCAGTACTTC; CDR3aa: CASSVASTGTQYF
j_gene: TRBJ2-2; abundance: once; d_gene: TRBD2; v_gene: TRBV7-8; CDR3nt: TGTGCCAGCAGCAGCCCGGGACTAGCAGGAAACACCGGGGAGCTGTTTTTT; CDR3aa: CASSSPGLAGNTGELFF
j_gene: TRBJ2-7; abundance: NA; d_gene: TRBD1; v_gene: TRBV5-1; CDR3nt: TGCGCCAGCAGCATTAGACAGGGGGCGGTAGAGCAGTACTTC; CDR3aa: CASSIRQGAVEQYF
j_gene: TRBJ2-1; abundance: NA; d_gene: NA; v_gene: TRBV20-1; CDR3nt: TGCAGTGCTAGTTCAAACCAGGACTACAATGAGCAGTTCTTC; CDR3aa: CSASSNQDYNEQFF
j_gene: TRBJ2-1; abundance: NA; d_gene: TRBD1; v_gene: TRBV18; CDR3nt: TGTGCCAGCTTCAGACAGGGATATAGTGAGCAGTTCTTC; CDR3aa: CASFRQGYSEQFF
j_gene: TRBJ2-7; abundance: NA; d_gene: TRBD1; v_gene: TRBV18; CDR3nt: TGTGCCAGCTCACCAGGGACAGCCTCCTACGAGCAGTACTTC; CDR3aa: CASSPGTASYEQYF
j_gene: TRBJ2-7; abundance: NA; d_gene: NA; v_gene: TRBV7-2; CDR3nt: TGTGCCAGCAGCTTAGGGGCTGACCAGTTCTACGAGCAGTACTTC; CDR3aa: CASSLGADQFYEQYF
j_gene: TRBJ1-5; abundance: NA; d_gene: NA; v_gene: TRBV28; CDR3nt: TGTGCCAGCACCACCGGGGGAAATCAGCCCCAGCATTTT; CDR3aa: CASTTGGNQPQHF
j_gene: TRBJ2-7; abundance: NA; d_gene: NA; v_gene: TRBV7-2; CDR3nt: TGTGCCAGCAGCTTGGCAGGGGTCGCGGGTAAATACGAGCAGTACTTC; CDR3aa: CASSLAGVAGKYEQYF
j_gene: TRBJ2-7; abundance: few; d_gene: TRBD2; v_gene: TRBV7-2; CDR3nt: TGTGCCAGCAGCTTCCTCCCGGGACTAGGAAACTTCTCCTACGAGCAGTACTTC; CDR3aa: CASSFLPGLGNFSYEQYF
j_gene: TRBJ1-4; abundance: NA; d_gene: NA; v_gene: TRBV4-1; CDR3nt: TGCGCCAGCAGCCAAGATCGGGGGACAACTAATGAAAAACTGTTTTTT; CDR3aa: CASSQDRGTTNEKLFF
j_gene: TRBJ2-2; abundance: NA; d_gene: NA; v_gene: TRBV23-1; CDR3nt: TGTTCGCGGGGGCCTAACACCGGGGAGCTGTTTTTT; CDR3aa: CSRGPNTGELFF
j_gene: TRBJ2-7; abundance: NA; d_gene: NA; v_gene: TRBV7-8; CDR3nt: TGTGCCAGCAGCTTAGTCCCAGGGTCCTACGAGCAGTACTTC; CDR3aa: CASSLVPGSYEQYF
j_gene: TRBJ1-2; abundance: NA; d_gene: NA; v_gene: TRBV10-3; CDR3nt: TGTGCCATCGGGTACGACACCAATGGCTACACCTTC; CDR3aa: CAIGYDTNGYTF
j_gene: TRBJ2-7; abundance: NA; d_gene: NA; v_gene: TRBV27; CDR3nt: TGTGCCAGCAGCGGAGCGTGGAGCTCCTACGAGCAGTACTTC; CDR3aa: CASSGAWSSYEQYF
j_gene: TRBJ2-1; abundance: NA; d_gene: NA; v_gene: TRBV6-5; CDR3nt: TGTGCCAGCAGCATGCAGTTAAACTACAATGAGCAGTTCTTC; CDR3aa: CASSMQLNYNEQFF
j_gene: TRBJ2-2; abundance: NA; d_gene: NA; v_gene: TRBV15; CDR3nt: TGTGCCACCAGCAGAGTCAGGGCGCTCCTTACCGGGGAGCTGTTTTTT; CDR3aa: CATSRVRALLTGELFF
j_gene: TRBJ2-5; abundance: NA; d_gene: NA; v_gene: TRBV7-2; CDR3nt: TGTGCCAGCAGCTTAGGACAAGCCCAAGAGACCCAGTACTTC; CDR3aa: CASSLGQAQETQYF
j_gene: TRBJ2-1; abundance: NA; d_gene: NA; v_gene: TRBV6-4; CDR3nt: TGTGCCAGCAGTGTTGGGGGCTCGGTATCGACTGAGCAGTTCTTC; CDR3aa: CASSVGGSVSTEQFF
j_gene: TRBJ2-7; abundance: NA; d_gene: NA; v_gene: TRBV9; CDR3nt: TGTGCCAGCAGCGTCGACGTGGAGTCCTACGAGCAGTACTTC; CDR3aa: CASSVDVESYEQYF
j_gene: TRBJ1-3; abundance: NA; d_gene: NA; v_gene: TRBV30; CDR3nt: TGTGCCTGGAGCGTCTCGGGCACCATATATTTT; CDR3aa: CAWSVSGTIYF
j_gene: TRBJ2-5; abundance: NA; d_gene: NA; v_gene: TRBV20-1; CDR3nt: TGCAGTGCTAGTCCAGGCAGCCAAGAGACCCAGTACTTC; CDR3aa: CSASPGSQETQYF
j_gene: TRBJ1-1; abundance: NA; d_gene: NA; v_gene: TRBV19; CDR3nt: TGTGCCAGTAGTATACCGGGGAACACTGAAGCTTTCTTT; CDR3aa: CASSIPGNTEAFF
j_gene: TRBJ2-1; abundance: once; d_gene: NA; v_gene: TRBV7-7; CDR3nt: TGTGCTAGCAGCGCCTTGTCTGAGATAAATGAGCAGTTCTTC; CDR3aa: CASSALSEINEQFF
j_gene: TRBJ2-3; abundance: NA; d_gene: NA; v_gene: TRBV4-3; CDR3nt: TGCGCCAGCAGCCAAGATGAGCGTCATAGCACAGATACGCAGTATTTT; CDR3aa: CASSQDERHSTDTQYF
j_gene: TRBJ2-7; abundance: NA; d_gene: TRBD2; v_gene: TRBV11-2; CDR3nt: TGTGCCAGCAGCCTGAGCGGGAGTCTATACGAGCAGTACTTC; CDR3aa: CASSLSGSLYEQYF